Detailed here is one TCR beta chain. Its cognate antigen is unknown. The data originate from a study of shared clonotypes between healthy human individuals. Donors had no recently reported acute infections or vaccinations and were HIV-negative. Study results and limitations: Naive subsets typically showed greater estimated richness than memory subsets. Clonotypes shared by all four donors outscored non-shared clonotypes in generation probability.

Repertoires were generated with immunoSEQ multiplex PCR, while TCRdb's copy carries only in-frame clones and drops some. The table lists about 2.5 million clones, 85% to 95% of them singletons. The CDR3 covers 13 residues. With 3 bases removed from V and 0 bases from J, the gap between germline ends came to 5 bases. Germline CDR1 SGHVS, CDR2 FNYEAQ. The sample comprised naive CD4+ T cells from PBMCs. Sample subset: CD45RA+ positively selected. The chain is built from TRBV7-6 and TRBJ2-5; D not resolved. The origin of this receptor is a man between 18 and 29 years old in good health. Some clones in this sample may be carry-over from other donors' samples. The CDR3 reads CASSLLYQETQYF. CDR3 DNA: TGTGCCAGCAGCTTGCTCTACCAAGAGACCCAGTACTTC.